This note documents a single T cell receptor (beta chain) sequence. V was clipped by 4 bases and J by 0 bases, with 6 bases between them. Germline V lookup: CDR1 SGHNT, CDR2 YYREEE (reference sequence). The length of the CDR3 is 13 residues. Original analysis: Reference gene primer amplification yielded estimated nucleated cell counts. Libraries were prepared by immunoSEQ multiplex PCR; TCRdb keeps only in-frame clonotypes and omits some of them. The V and J calls and clone size were taken over from that table, and D and trimming were inferred from the DNA. The profile shows 75,000 to 90,000 clones, around 90% of them singletons. The sample is drawn from a study of blood T cell repertoires in COVID-19. As for the study in general: Sites across the United States, Italy and Spain contributed samples from acute and convalescent COVID-19. T cells, B-cell-depleted T cells, or PBMCs supplied cDNA or gDNA.

The V gene is TRBV5-4, the J gene TRBJ2-3, with D tentatively TRBD1 (5 bases). Sample: peripheral blood. This receptor was obtained from a human donor in a cohort sampled during active COVID-19. This CDR3 is CASSRQSTDTQYF. In DNA form, the CDR3 reads TGTGCCAGCAGCAGACAGAGCACAGATACGCAGTATTTT.